This section outlines one T cell receptor beta chain sequence together with its context. Its antigen remains unidentified. Cells sorted by CD45RO/CCR7/CD25/CD127/CD95/CD27 comprised CD4+ naive, central memory, regulatory and stem cell-like memory cells. Each sorted fraction was over 98% pure. Since all of the isolated RNA was reverse transcribed, expressed TCRB transcripts were what got sequenced. Clones were sequenced by immunoSEQ multiplex PCR, and TCRdb holds only the in-frame ones, with some missing. The data contain about 160,000 clones, 9% to 10% of them singletons. The CDR3 sequence is 16 residues long. Trimming took 2 bases from V and 14 from J; bases not matched to a gene: 11. CDR1 SGHRS and CDR2 YFSETQ come from the germline V gene. The data stem from a study of beta chain features in type 1 diabetes. Overall study results and limits: For type 1 diabetes patients, VDJ junctions showed fewer insertions and more deletions.

What was sequenced was central memory CD4+ T cells from blood. This rearrangement joins TRBV5-1 to TRBJ1-6; the match to TRBD1 covers 12 bases. The TCR originated in a woman under 30 in good health. CDR3 nucleotides: TGCGCCAGCAGCTTCCGGGACAGGGGGCCTGGTGAAGCCCTCCACTTT. Residues: CASSFRDRGPGEALHF.